The 20 T cell receptor beta chains listed next were all sequenced from one sample in a study of T-cell memory formation after mild COVID-19. TCRdb re-analysed the 5' RACE reads in MiXCR, keeping a single row per CDR3 protein. This sample has hundreds of thousands of distinct CDR3 sequences; approximately 20% occur once, and the top ten carry around 20%. Material for sequencing was PBMCs or a T cell subset sorted from them (not recorded which). The receptors come from a man between 18 and 29 years old who had mild COVID-19 (a few samples of this study predate the infection). Cell type and time point are not known.

This clonotype was counted between two and nine times. The gene calls are TRBV10-3 and TRBJ2-1, with D perhaps assigned TRBD1 or TRBD2 (5 bases each). In germline, CDR1 is ENHRY, CDR2 SYGVKD. V lost 3 bases and J 12 bases, leaving 18 bases between the germline ends. The length of the CDR3 is 14 residues. CDR3 nucleotides: TGTGCCATCAGTGATATTGCGGGCCAGCAGGGGCAGTTCTTC. This gives the protein CAISDIAGQQGQFF.

The rearrangement joins TRBV6-5 to TRBJ1-5, with D unresolved. The CDR3 is 15 residues long. V was shortened by 6 bases and J by 0 bases, with 12 bases between the two germline ends. Germline lookup yields CDR1 MNHEY and CDR2 SVGAGI. The CDR3 DNA reads TGTGCCAGCAGACTGGGCATCGATAGCAATCAGCCCCAGCATTTT. Translation gives CASRLGIDSNQPQHF.

V is TRBV5-4 and J is TRBJ2-6; tentative D call: TRBD1 (5 bases). The CDR3 has 16 residues. V was cut by 4 bases and J by 0 bases, with 11 bases left in between. Per germline, CDR1 SGHNT and CDR2 YYREEE (reference sequence). The CDR3 loop is CASSLQDLSGANVLTF. CDR3 in DNA: TGTGCCAGCAGCCTACAGGATCTCTCTGGGGCCAACGTCCTGACTTTC.

The chain uses TRBV20-1 and TRBJ2-1; 7 bases line up with TRBD2. CDR3 length: 16 amino acids. CDR1 is DFQATT and CDR2 is SNEGSKA in the germline V gene (reference sequence). V lost 4 bases and J lost 3; bases outside the gene matches: 12. As DNA, the CDR3 is TGCAGTGCTAAGCGTCACGGGGCTAGCGGCTACAATGAGCAGTTCTTC. Amino acids: CSAKRHGASGYNEQFF.

The table lists this clonotype with a few counts. The rearrangement uses TRBV7-2 and TRBJ2-1; D is unclear. V was pared by 4 bases and J by 10 bases, with 11 bases between. In germline, CDR1 is SGHTA, CDR2 FQGNSA. The CDR3 is 12 residues long. CDR3 in DNA: TGTGCCAGCAGCTCCCCTGACCTGGAGCAGTTCTTC. It codes for CASSSPDLEQFF.

The genes are TRBV7-3 and TRBJ2-5; D may be TRBD2 (6 bases). V shed 1 base and J shed 5 bases, with 11 bases lying between them. This CDR3 spans 14 amino acids. Germline V gene data show CDR1 as SGHTA and CDR2 as FQGTGA. Here the CDR3 DNA reads TGTGCCAGCAGCTTAAATGGCGGGGCGGAGACCCAGTACTTC. This sequence encodes CASSLNGGAETQYF. Complete variable domain (other parts from reference TRBV7-3 and TRBJ2-5): GAGVSQTPSNKVTEKGKYVELRCDPISGHTALYWYRQSLGQGPEFLIYFQGTGAADDSGLPNDRFFAVRPEGSVSTLKIQRTERGDSAVYLCASSLNGGAETQYFGPGTRLLVL.

This clonotype was seen more than once but under ten times. CDR3 amino acids: CASSQDNMLTQYF. In nucleotides, the CDR3 is TGCGCCAGCAGCCAAGATAATATGCTTACGCAGTATTTT. The chain links TRBV4-1 to TRBJ2-3; D gene ambiguous. The length of the CDR3 is 13 residues. Trimming left V 0 bases short and J 8 bases short, with 9 bases between. Germline values: CDR1 MGHRA, CDR2 YSYEKL.

This clonotype was detected many times. The V call is TRBV9, the J call TRBJ1-6; TRBD1 matches at 10 bases. V shed 0 bases, J shed 8 bases, and the junction held 5 bases outside the gene matches. The CDR3 is 16 residues long. Germline-derived CDR1 and CDR2 are SGDLS and YYNGEE. Here the CDR3 reads CASSVGGTGVDSPLHF. The CDR3 DNA reads as TGTGCCAGCAGCGTAGGGGGGACAGGGGTGGATTCACCCCTCCACTTT.

On this clonotype itself: A read error may explain this, as a much larger clone is one base away. The chain links TRBV6-1 to TRBJ1-6; D is uncertain. V shed 7 bases and J shed 8 bases, with 18 bases lying between them. Germline-derived CDR1 and CDR2 are MNHNS and SASEGT. The CDR3 extends over 15 amino acids. CDR3 sequence (DNA): TGTGCCAGCAAACCGACGGATGCGAATCATTCACCCCTCCACTTT. It translates to CASKPTDANHSPLHF.

There are a few counts of this clonotype. The chain employs TRBV5-5 and TRBJ2-7, with D possibly called TRBD1 or TRBD2 (5 bases each). The germline V gene encodes CDR1 SGHKS and CDR2 YYEKEE (reference sequence). This CDR3 has 16 amino acids. The ends were cut back, 4 bases at V and 0 bases at J, with 17 bases in the middle. The CDR3 DNA reads TGTGCCAGCAGCACCCCCGGGGACCGGAGCTCCTACGAGCAGTACGTC. Its protein is CASSTPGDRSSYEQYV.

This clonotype has more than one count but fewer than ten. The chain carries TRBV9 and TRBJ2-4, with a weak D call TRBD2 (5 bases). Deletions cut 4 bases from V and 6 bases from J, with 17 bases between. The germline CDR1 and CDR2 sequences are SGDLS and YYNGEE. The CDR3 extends over 15 amino acids. The DNA for the CDR3 is TGTGCCAGCAGCCTCTATGAGGACTTCGGAAACATTCAGTACTTC. Protein: CASSLYEDFGNIQYF.

This clonotype has only one observation. J is TRBJ2-7 and V is TRBV4-1, with D tentatively TRBD1 or TRBD2 (5 bases each). The V end was cut by 0 bases, the J end by 6 bases, with 15 bases between. The CDR3 spans 15 residues. Germline V gives CDR1 MGHRA, CDR2 YSYEKL. CDR3 sequence reads: CASSQDEGLAGEQYF. In DNA, the CDR3 is TGCGCCAGCAGCCAAGACGAGGGGCTAGCCGGCGAGCAGTACTTC.

This clonotype was counted between two and nine times. The chain recombines TRBV3-1 with TRBJ2-7; weak D call: TRBD1 (6 bases). CDR1 and CDR2 (germline): LGHDT, YNNKEL (reference sequence). The germline V and J ends were trimmed by 0 bases and 2 bases, with 14 bases remaining between them. The CDR3 is 16 residues long. CDR3 sequence: CASSQDGQGPAYEQYF. The CDR3 coding sequence is TGTGCCAGCAGCCAAGATGGGCAGGGGCCAGCCTACGAGCAGTACTTC.

This clonotype has only a few counts. The V call is TRBV3-1, the J call TRBJ2-1; 10 bases fit TRBD2. Germline V gene data show CDR1 as LGHDT and CDR2 as YNNKEL (reference sequence). CDR3 length: 15 residues. Germline trimming cut 6 bases from V and 6 bases from J; bases unmatched to any gene: 8. CDR3: CASSRAGGSSNEQFF. The CDR3 DNA is TGTGCCAGCAGTCGAGCGGGGGGGTCGAGCAATGAGCAGTTCTTC.

The chain employs TRBV7-3 and TRBJ2-5; D is possibly TRBD1 or TRBD2 (7 bases each). CDR3 length: 15 amino acids. The V gene lost 5 bases and the J gene lost 7 bases, with 20 bases spanning the gap. Germline CDR1 is SGHTA and CDR2 is FQGTGA. CDR3: CASSGGGQLGGTQYF. CDR3 sequence (DNA): TGTGCCAGCAGCGGGGGGGGACAGCTGGGTGGGACCCAGTACTTC. The full variable domain, with the rest looked up from reference TRBV7-3 and TRBJ2-5, is GAGVSQTPSNKVTEKGKYVELRCDPISGHTALYWYRQSLGQGPEFLIYFQGTGAADDSGLPNDRFFAVRPEGSVSTLKIQRTERGDSAVYLCASSGGGQLGGTQYFGPGTRLLVL.

CDR3 DNA: TGTGCCAGCAGCAGACAGAGAGCCTACGAGCAGTACTTC. Residues: CASSRQRAYEQYF. This chain uses TRBV7-2 with TRBJ2-7, with a weak D call TRBD1 (5 bases). V was clipped by 5 bases and J by 2 bases, with 10 bases between them. This CDR3 comprises 13 residues. Germline CDR1 and CDR2: SGHTA and FQGNSA. Variable domain in full (rest from reference TRBV7-2 and TRBJ2-7): GAGVSQSPSNKVTEKGKDVELRCDPISGHTALYWYRQSLGQGLEFLIYFQGNSAPDKSGLPSDRFSAERTGGSVSTLTIQRTQQEDSAVYLCASSRQRAYEQYFGPGTRLTVT.

V is TRBV5-5 and J is TRBJ2-4; 7 positions agree with TRBD1. V shed 7 bases, J shed 7 bases, and the junction held 8 bases outside the gene matches. CDR3 length: 13 residues. Germline values: CDR1 SGHKS, CDR2 YYEKEE (reference sequence). CDR3 DNA: TGTGCCAGCGAGGGACAGCCAAGGAACATTCAGTACTTC. Amino acids: CASEGQPRNIQYF.

The chain is built from TRBV27 and TRBJ1-6; 7 bases match TRBD1. The CDR3 is 14 residues long. Trimming at V came to 6 bases and at J to 9 bases, leaving 8 bases not matched to a gene. Germline assignment: CDR1 MNHEY and CDR2 SMNVEV (reference sequence). The CDR3 bases are TGTGCCAGCAGAAGGGACAGTACTCCTTCACCCCTCCACTTT. Amino acid sequence: CASRRDSTPSPLHF.

This clonotype was seen just once. The chain carries TRBV2 and TRBJ1-1; no clear D gene. Trimming cost V 4 bases and J 3 bases, with 12 bases left between them. Germline CDR1 SNHLY, CDR2 FYNNEI. The length of the CDR3 is 14 residues. The chain's CDR3 is CASSVSAKYTEAFF. DNA of the CDR3: TGTGCCAGCAGTGTCTCGGCGAAGTACACTGAAGCTTTCTTT.

This clonotype was counted only a few times. The rearrangement links TRBV7-9 to TRBJ1-2, with D maybe TRBD1 (5 bases). The V gene lost 2 bases and the J gene lost 2 bases, with 12 bases spanning the gap. Germline-derived CDR1 and CDR2 are SEHNR and FQNEAQ (reference sequence). This CDR3 spans 15 amino acids. The CDR3 DNA reads as TGTGCCAGCAGCTTACAGGGAGCCGCAAACTATGGCTACACCTTC. It codes for CASSLQGAANYGYTF. Complete variable domain (other parts from reference TRBV7-9 and TRBJ1-2): DTGVSQNPRHKITKRGQNVTFRCDPISEHNRLYWYRQTLGQGPEFLTYFQNEAQLEKSRLLSDRFSAERPKGSFSTLEIQRTEQGDSAMYLCASSLQGAANYGYTFGSGTRLTVV.